This T cell receptor beta chain was identified in a study of memory B cells and T cells in multiple sclerosis. Whole-study results and caveats: Compartments had unequal clone-set sizes, affecting shared clonotype counts.

After stimulus-free culture, autoproliferating CFSE-dim and non-proliferating CFSE-high T cells were sequenced separately. Pooled replicate wells came from some 5x10^7 CFSE-labeled PBMCs cultured less than eight days without stimulus. Without exogenous stimuli, roughly 0.5 uM CFSE-labeled PBMCs were cultured serum-free. A note on this clone: Its antigen is not known.

TCRdb's table, derived via immunoSEQ multiplex PCR, lists solely in-frame clones and lacks some. Of approximately 30,000 clones in the sample, about 84% were seen once. Trimming took 4 bases from V and 10 from J; bases not matched to a gene: 7. The CDR3 length is 13 residues. CDR1 SGHTA and CDR2 FQGTGA come from the germline V gene. Sequenced sample: PBMCs from blood kept in culture. The rearrangement links TRBV7-3 to TRBJ2-1, with 7 bases fitting TRBD2. This sequence was found in a human donor with multiple sclerosis. The CDR3: CASSSSTSWEQFF. The CDR3 DNA reads as TGTGCCAGCAGCTCATCGACTAGCTGGGAGCAGTTCTTC.